The 4 T cell receptor beta chains in this list originate from one sample, sequenced in a study of T cell repertoires in aging, cancer and after chemotherapy. Amplification of TCR beta used genomic DNA extracted from peripheral blood. Multiplex touch-down PCR with TRB-A/B primers amplified rearranged V-D-J TRB sequences. TCRdb recomputed calls from the multiplex PCR reads with MiXCR, one row per CDR3 protein. The data hold approximately 2,400 distinct CDR3 sequences, with less than 50% observed a single time. The sample taken for sequencing was blood. These receptor sequences come from a human donor with a solid tumor.

This clonotype was seen a handful of times. The rearrangement joins TRBV7-6 to TRBJ1-5, with TRBD1 matching over 9 bases. With V trimmed by 5 bases and J by 4 bases, 6 bases remained unmatched. CDR3 size: 15 residues. Germline CDR1 and CDR2: SGHVS and FNYEAQ. The CDR3 DNA follows: TGTGCCAGCAGCGCGGACAGGGGTGGTAATCAGCCCCAGCATTTT. It specifies CASSADRGGNQPQHF.

This clonotype was seen a handful of times. For the CDR3, the DNA is TGTGCCAGCAGCCATAGCGGGGGGGCCTACAATGAGCAGTTCTTC. It codes for CASSHSGGAYNEQFF. The chain recombines TRBV7-9 with TRBJ2-1; 11 bases are shared with TRBD2. This CDR3 comprises 15 residues. Germline trimming cut 5 bases from V and 2 bases from J; bases unmatched to any gene: 2. The germline V gene has CDR1 SEHNR and CDR2 FQNEAQ (reference sequence).

This clonotype was observed a few times. The chain uses TRBV6-2 or TRBV6-3 and TRBJ2-7, with TRBD1 matching over 10 bases. With V trimmed by 6 bases and J by 5 bases, 10 bases remained unmatched. This CDR3 region has 15 residues. In germline, CDR1 is MNHEY, CDR2 SVGEGT. The CDR3 bases are TGTGCCAGCAGCCCTCATCTGACAGGGGGCGACGAGCAGTACTTC. This translates into CASSPHLTGGDEQYF.

The J gene is TRBJ1-2, the V gene TRBV27, with D unresolved. Trimming removed 5 bases from V and 4 bases from J, with 20 bases in between. The CDR3 extends over 16 amino acids. Germline values: CDR1 MNHEY, CDR2 SMNVEV (reference sequence). The CDR3 nucleotides read TGTGCCAGCAGTCCCTCCGTAGCCCAGGCTTTCTATGGCTACACCTTC. It codes for CASSPSVAQAFYGYTF.